The source of this T cell receptor (beta chain) is a study of identical twins. General study points: Invariant T cells like MAIT and iNKT could partly confound the zero-insertion analyses. Not following the same donors, the study drew its conclusions from cross-sectional statistical analysis.

This CDR3 is 16 amino acids long. The germline CDR1 and CDR2 sequences are MNHEY and SVGEGT. J gave up 2 bases and V 5 bases, and 7 bases lay outside the gene matches. Regarding this clonotype: Its antigen is currently unknown.

TCRdb processed the 5' RACE reads anew with MiXCR; each CDR3 protein has one entry. Among more than 400,000 distinct CDR3 sequences listed, roughly 15% were seen once. The same sample was also studied in work on yellow fever vaccine responses in identical twins.

The V gene is TRBV6-2 or TRBV6-3, the J gene TRBJ2-3; TRBD1 matches 10 bases. Sample: CD4+ T cells sorted from blood. The clonotype originates from a woman younger than 30 in good health. This CDR3 reads CASSAGTGANTDTQYF. The CDR3 DNA follows: TGTGCCAGCAGTGCGGGGACAGGGGCGAACACAGATACGCAGTATTTT.